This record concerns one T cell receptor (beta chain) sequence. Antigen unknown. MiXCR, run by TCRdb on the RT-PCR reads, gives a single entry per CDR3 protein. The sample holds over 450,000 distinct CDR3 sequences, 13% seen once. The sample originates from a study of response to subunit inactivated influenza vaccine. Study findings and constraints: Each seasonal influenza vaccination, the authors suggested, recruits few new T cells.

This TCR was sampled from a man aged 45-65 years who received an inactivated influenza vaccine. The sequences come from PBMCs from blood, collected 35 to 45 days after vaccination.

DNA of the CDR3: TGTGCCAGCAGTGCGACAGGGGGGGCAAACATTCAGTACTTC. As protein: CASSATGGANIQYF. The chain carries TRBV25-1 and TRBJ2-4; 9 positions agree with TRBD1. Per the germline V gene, CDR1 is MGHDK and CDR2 is SYGVNS. Losses at the gene ends were 4 bases for V and 6 bases for J; bases not matched to a gene: 4. The CDR3 contains 14 residues.